A single sample is the source of the 26 T cell receptor beta chains below, sequenced in a study of cytomegalovirus exposure and HLA in healthy donors. Vbeta (60) and Jbeta (13) primers were used in the PCR. TCRdb's copy holds only in-frame clones and misses some; the assay was immunoSEQ multiplex PCR. The sample data list 55,000 to 70,000 clones. Sequencing was done on a sample of PBMCs. All receptors derive from a female donor in good health and CMV-seropositive.

For the CDR3, the DNA is TGTGCCAGCAGCCCCGGGACAGGGGATGTCGGGGAGCTGTTTTTT. Translating it yields CASSPGTGDVGELFF. The chain combines TRBV28 with TRBJ2-2; 10 bases are a match to TRBD1. The CDR3 runs to 15 residues. The V gene's germline CDR1 is MDHEN and CDR2 SYDVKM. V trimming: 6 bases; J trimming: 7 bases; junction bases outside the gene matches: 8.

The chain is built from TRBV18 and TRBJ2-6; 7 nucleotides line up with TRBD1. This CDR3 has 21 residues. With 1 base clipped from V and 0 bases from J, the junction kept 15 bases outside the gene matches. Germline values: CDR1 KGHSH, CDR2 LQKENI. CDR3 DNA sequence: TGTGCCAGCTCACCACGAGGGGGCACCACACCAGACCTCTCTGGGGCCAACGTCCTGACTTTC. Encoded protein: CASSPRGGTTPDLSGANVLTF.

The gene calls are TRBV5-6 and TRBJ2-5, with TRBD1 matching 8 bases. This CDR3 region has 14 residues. CDR1 and CDR2 from the germline V gene are SGHDT and YYEEEE. The J segment lost 5 bases and the V segment lost 1 base, leaving 4 bases of the junction unmatched. CDR3 coding DNA: TGTGCCAGCAGCTTGAGGACAGGGAGGGAGACCCAGTACTTC. Amino acid sequence: CASSLRTGRETQYF.

The chain employs TRBV7-3 and TRBJ1-1; D may be TRBD1 (6 bases). CDR3 length: 13 amino acids. V lost 5 bases and J 7 bases, leaving 14 bases between the germline ends. The V gene's germline CDR1 is SGHTA and CDR2 FQGTGA. CDR3 nucleotides: TGTGCCAGCAGCAGATACGGACAGATTGAAGCTTTCTTT. Amino acids: CASSRYGQIEAFF.

The V gene is TRBV11-1, the J gene TRBJ1-2, with D perhaps matching TRBD1 (6 bases). From germline, CDR1 is SGHAT and CDR2 FQDESV (reference sequence). V lost 4 bases and J 8 bases, leaving 17 bases between the germline ends. The CDR3 length is 14 residues. CDR3 loop: CASSSGTPLKGYTF. In DNA, the CDR3 is TGTGCCAGCAGCTCCGGGACACCGCTTAAGGGCTACACCTTC.

V and J are TRBV27 and TRBJ2-5, with 10 bases lining up with TRBD2. The germline V gene encodes CDR1 MNHEY and CDR2 SMNVEV (reference sequence). This CDR3 is 15 amino acids long. The V segment lost 6 bases and the J segment 5 bases; nucleotides outside the gene matches: 9. CDR3 in amino acids: CASRERGGGVETQYF. The CDR3 DNA is TGTGCCAGCAGGGAGCGGGGGGGCGGAGTGGAGACCCAGTACTTC.

As for this clone: A junction end diverges from the germline sequence, so it may reflect a read error. The rearrangement links TRBV4-1 to TRBJ1-4; 11 positions agree with TRBD1. This CDR3 is 13 amino acids long. The germline V gene encodes CDR1 MGHRA and CDR2 YSYEKL. In DNA, the CDR3 is TGCGCCAGCAGCCAAGATGAAGGGACAGGGGGGCTTTTT. It is translated as CASSQDEGTGGLF.

This rearrangement joins TRBV6-1 to TRBJ2-2; no clear D gene. V gave up 4 bases and J gave up 4 bases, with 7 bases separating them. CDR3 length: 13 residues. Germline V gene sequence: CDR1 MNHNS, CDR2 SASEGT. For the CDR3, the DNA is TGTGCCAGCAGTGTTGAGCCCACCGGGGAGCTGTTTTTT. Residues: CASSVEPTGELFF.

V and J are TRBV9 and TRBJ1-2, with D possibly TRBD1 on 5 matching bases. The V gene lost 3 bases and the J gene lost 6 bases, with 15 bases spanning the gap. From germline, CDR1 is SGDLS and CDR2 YYNGEE. The CDR3 has 14 amino acids. The CDR3 reads CASSAQQVLDGYTF. As DNA, the CDR3 is TGTGCCAGCAGCGCCCAACAGGTCTTGGATGGCTACACCTTC.

The chain links TRBV15 to TRBJ1-2, with TRBD1 matching over 10 bases. The length of the CDR3 is 17 residues. Unmatched junction bases numbered 14, after V lost 3 bases and J lost 7 bases. Germline V gene sequence: CDR1 LNHNV, CDR2 YYDKDF (reference sequence). The CDR3 is CATSREAPGTGAGGYTF. CDR3 DNA sequence: TGTGCCACCAGCAGGGAAGCGCCCGGGACAGGGGCGGGTGGCTACACCTTC.

In DNA, the CDR3 is TGTGCCAGCAGCTTGTCAGGGAGGCAATACAATGAGCAGTTCTTC. Its protein is CASSLSGRQYNEQFF. The chain is built from TRBV11-1 and TRBJ2-1; possible D gene TRBD2, 6 bases. CDR3 length equals 15 residues. Germline V lookup: CDR1 SGHAT, CDR2 FQDESV (reference sequence). The V end lost 3 bases, the J end lost 4 bases, and 13 bases lay between the germline ends. The full variable domain, in which reference TRBV11-1 and TRBJ2-1 provide the parts outside the CDR3, is EAEVAQSPRYKITEKSQAVAFWCDPISGHATLYWYRQILGQGPELLVQFQDESVVDDSQLPKDRFSAERLKGVDSTLKIQPAELGDSAMYLCASSLSGRQYNEQFFGPGTRLTVL.

The CDR3: CASSVGSSGNTIYF. The CDR3 region has the DNA TGCGCCAGCAGCGTTGGGAGCTCTGGAAACACCATATATTTT. This chain joins TRBV5-1 and TRBJ1-3; D is unresolved. Per the germline V gene, CDR1 is SGHRS and CDR2 is YFSETQ. The CDR3 totals 14 residues. V was trimmed by 4 bases and J by 0 bases, leaving 8 bases between them. Variable domain in full (rest from reference TRBV5-1 and TRBJ1-3): KAGVTQTPRYLIKTRGQQVTLSCSPISGHRSVSWYQQTPGQGLQFLFEYFSETQRNKGNFPGRFSGRQFSNSRSEMNVSTLELGDSALYLCASSVGSSGNTIYFGEGSWLTVV.

The chain couples TRBV6-1 to TRBJ1-1; weak D call: TRBD1 (6 bases). The CDR3 runs to 13 residues. The germline V and J ends were trimmed by 5 bases and 5 bases, with 12 bases remaining between them. CDR1 MNHNS and CDR2 SASEGT come from the germline V gene. CDR3 residues: CASSPQGGTEAFF. The CDR3, as DNA: TGTGCCAGCAGTCCACAGGGTGGAACTGAAGCTTTCTTT.

The chain joins TRBV28 to TRBJ2-1; weak D call: TRBD1 (6 bases). CDR3 size: 11 residues. In germline, CDR1 is MDHEN, CDR2 SYDVKM. The V end was cut by 10 bases, the J end by 7 bases, with 11 bases between. The CDR3 bases are TGTGCCACAAGAGGGGGTAATGAGCAGTTCTTC. Translating gives CATRGGNEQFF.

On this clone itself: The junction shows a germline mismatch at one end, possibly a read error. V is TRBV29-1 and J is TRBJ1-1; tentatively, D is TRBD1 (5 bases). Looked up from germline, CDR1 is SQVTM and CDR2 is ANQGSEA. CDR3 size: 14 residues. The CDR3 nucleotides read TGCAGCGTCCGCCCTGGGAAGGGGAACACTGAAGATTTCTTT. Encoded protein: CSVRPGKGNTEDFF.

The chain is built from TRBV18 and TRBJ1-1; tentative D call: TRBD1 (6 bases). The CDR3 totals 14 residues. Per the germline V gene, CDR1 is KGHSH and CDR2 is LQKENI. Between the trimmed V and J ends, which lost 5 bases and 0 bases, there was a span of 10 bases. CDR3 in amino acids: CASSYDRLNTEAFF. CDR3 bases: TGTGCCAGCTCATACGACAGGCTGAACACTGAAGCTTTCTTT.

The chain combines TRBV5-1 with TRBJ2-7; TRBD1 agrees at 7 bases. CDR1 is SGHRS, CDR2 YFSETQ, per germline. The CDR3 totals 14 residues. The ends lost 4 bases at V and 2 bases at J; junction bases unmatched: 6. CDR3 sequence: CASSRGQAAYEQYF. The CDR3 bases are TGCGCCAGCAGCCGAGGACAGGCCGCCTACGAGCAGTACTTC.

The genes are TRBV5-8 and TRBJ2-7; tentatively, D is TRBD1 (6 bases). The germline V and J ends were trimmed by 5 bases and 2 bases, with 11 bases remaining between them. The CDR3 contains 13 residues. Looked up from germline, CDR1 is SGHTS and CDR2 is YDEGEE. The CDR3 nucleotides are TGTGCCAGCAGGGGGGCTAGCCCCTACGAGCAGTACTTC. Its translation: CASRGASPYEQYF.

The chain recombines TRBV30 with TRBJ1-2; TRBD1 might be the D (5 bases). Germline assignment: CDR1 GTSNPN and CDR2 SVGIG (reference sequence). The CDR3 spans 11 residues. Trimming cost V 2 bases and J 8 bases, with 9 bases left between them. The CDR3 coding sequence is TGTGCCTGGAGTAACACAGGCGGCTACACCTTC. Translated: CAWSNTGGYTF. The whole variable domain, filled in from reference TRBV30 and TRBJ1-2, reads SQTIHQWPATLVQPVGSPLSLECTVEGTSNPNLYWYRQAAGRGLQLLFYSVGIGQISSEVPQNLSASRPQDRQFILSSKKLLLSDSGFYLCAWSNTGGYTFGSGTRLTVV.

V gene TRBV5-1 combines with J gene TRBJ1-5; perhaps TRBD1 as D (5 bases). CDR3 length: 17 amino acids. Trimming cost V 4 bases and J 4 bases, with 21 bases left between them. Germline V gene data show CDR1 as SGHRS and CDR2 as YFSETQ. CDR3 protein: CASSEEPGLIGNQPQHF. CDR3 nucleotide sequence: TGCGCCAGCAGCGAGGAACCAGGGTTAATAGGAAATCAGCCCCAGCATTTT. Full variable domain (remainder filled in from reference TRBV5-1 and TRBJ1-5): KAGVTQTPRYLIKTRGQQVTLSCSPISGHRSVSWYQQTPGQGLQFLFEYFSETQRNKGNFPGRFSGRQFSNSRSEMNVSTLELGDSALYLCASSEEPGLIGNQPQHFGDGTRLSIL.

The CDR3 DNA reads as TGTGCCACCACAGGGGGCGCTTCCTTTTACGAGCAGTACTTC. Encoded protein: CATTGGASFYEQYF. The rearrangement uses TRBV28 and TRBJ2-7; 9 bases line up with TRBD1. Looked up from germline, CDR1 is MDHEN and CDR2 is SYDVKM. This CDR3 has 14 residues. V trimming: 10 bases; J trimming: 4 bases; junction bases outside the gene matches: 11. The whole variable domain, remainder taken from reference TRBV28 and TRBJ2-7, is DVKVTQSSRYLVKRTGEKVFLECVQDMDHENMFWYRQDPGLGLRLIYFSYDVKMKEKGDIPEGYSVSREKKERFSLILESASTNQTSMYLCATTGGASFYEQYFGPGTRLTVT.

The chain recombines TRBV7-9 with TRBJ1-6, with D uncertain. The CDR3 has 15 amino acids. Trimming pared 2 bases from V and 8 bases from J, leaving 13 bases between. Germline V gene data show CDR1 as SEHNR and CDR2 as FQNEAQ (reference sequence). The CDR3 DNA follows: TGTGCCAGCAGCTTAATGGCAATCGGGGATTCACCCCTCCACTTT. This translates into CASSLMAIGDSPLHF.

Written as DNA, the CDR3 is TGTGCCAGCACCACCCGCGGACAGGCGAACACCGGGGAGCTGTTTTTT. Protein product: CASTTRGQANTGELFF. The chain combines TRBV7-6 with TRBJ2-2; TRBD1 matches at 7 bases. Germline V CDR1 and CDR2: SGHVS, FNYEAQ. There are 16 residues in the CDR3. Trimming at V came to 7 bases and at J to 0 bases, leaving 8 bases not matched to a gene. The variable domain in full, completed from reference TRBV7-6 and TRBJ2-2, reads GAGVSQSPRYKVTKRGQDVALRCDPISGHVSLYWYRQALGQGPEFLTYFNYEAQQDKSGLPNDRFSAERPEGSISTLTIQRTEQRDSAMYRCASTTRGQANTGELFFGEGSRLTVL.

V gene TRBV7-9 combines with J gene TRBJ1-1; D call uncertain. The germline V gene encodes CDR1 SEHNR and CDR2 FQNEAQ (reference sequence). The CDR3 consists of 14 residues. Between the trimmed V and J ends, which lost 6 bases and 4 bases, there was a span of 15 bases. The CDR3 loop is CASSPTVSGTEAFF. The CDR3 coding sequence is TGTGCCAGCAGTCCAACTGTTTCGGGCACTGAAGCTTTCTTT.

The V and J genes are TRBV19 and TRBJ1-5; 8 bases agree with TRBD1. The CDR3 spans 17 residues. The germline CDR1 and CDR2 sequences are LNHDA and SQIVND (reference sequence). The V and J ends lost 2 bases and 0 bases, in that order; junction bases with no gene match: 6. The CDR3 bases are TGTGCCAGTAGTATAACAGGGGGGGGTGATAGCAATCAGCCCCAGCATTTT. This gives the protein CASSITGGGDSNQPQHF.

J is TRBJ1-1 and V is TRBV4-3, with TRBD1 as a possible D gene (5 bases). The CDR3 spans 16 residues. The V end lost 1 base, the J end lost 1 base, and 13 bases lay between the germline ends. Germline V gene sequence: CDR1 LGHNA, CDR2 YSLEER. CDR3 protein: CASSQGTTAGNTEAFF. The CDR3 DNA reads as TGCGCCAGCAGCCAAGGTACGACAGCAGGGAACACTGAAGCTTTCTTT.